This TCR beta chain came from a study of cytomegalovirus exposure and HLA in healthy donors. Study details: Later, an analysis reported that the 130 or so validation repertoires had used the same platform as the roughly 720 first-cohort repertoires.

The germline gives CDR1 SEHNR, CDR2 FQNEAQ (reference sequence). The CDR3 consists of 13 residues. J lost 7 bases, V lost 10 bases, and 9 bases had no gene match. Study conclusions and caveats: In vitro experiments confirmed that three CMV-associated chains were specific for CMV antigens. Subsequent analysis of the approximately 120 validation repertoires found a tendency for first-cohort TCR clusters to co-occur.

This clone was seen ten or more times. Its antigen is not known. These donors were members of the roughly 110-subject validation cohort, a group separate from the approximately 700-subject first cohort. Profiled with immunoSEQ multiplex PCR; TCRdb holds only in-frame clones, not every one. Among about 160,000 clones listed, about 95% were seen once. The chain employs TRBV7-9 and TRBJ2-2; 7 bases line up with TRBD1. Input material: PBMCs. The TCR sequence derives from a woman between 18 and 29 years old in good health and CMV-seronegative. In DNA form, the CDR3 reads TGTGCCATCCTGACAGGGCTCATCGGGGAGCTGTTTTTT. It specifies CAILTGLIGELFF.